The 16 T cell receptor beta chains given below trace back to one sample, sequenced in a study of PD-L1 blockade in urothelial cancer. Profiled with immunoSEQ multiplex PCR; TCRdb holds only in-frame clones, not every one. The table records just under 40,000 clones, 90% to 95% of them present only once. Regarding time point: pretreatment peripheral blood. Sequences were derived from PBMCs, sampled around atezolizumab (anti-PD-L1) treatment. These receptor sequences come from a woman aged 55 to 70 with urothelial cancer.

The V call is TRBV18, the J call TRBJ1-3; D may be TRBD1 (6 bases). Trimming took off 3 bases at V and 0 bases at J, with 12 bases between the two ends. The CDR3 extends over 16 amino acids. Germline CDR1 is KGHSH and CDR2 is LQKENI. In DNA, the CDR3 is TGTGCCAGCTCACCGATGACAGGACTCTCTGGAAACACCATATATTTT. Translated: CASSPMTGLSGNTIYF.

The V gene is TRBV19, the J gene TRBJ1-1; D not resolved. The CDR3 spans 13 residues. Trimming left V 3 bases short and J 6 bases short, with 11 bases between. Germline V gene data show CDR1 as LNHDA and CDR2 as SQIVND (reference sequence). The DNA of the CDR3 is TGTGCCAGTAGTATCGACGCGGGCGCTGAAGCTTTCTTT. The encoded protein is CASSIDAGAEAFF.

The genes are TRBV28 and TRBJ2-7; perhaps TRBD1 as D (7 bases). This CDR3 region has 14 residues. The germline CDR1 and CDR2 sequences are MDHEN and SYDVKM. V shed 5 bases and J shed 6 bases, with 17 bases lying between them. CDR3 sequence: CASSLQGGRSEQYF. The CDR3 DNA reads TGTGCCAGCAGTCTTCAGGGGGGAAGAAGCGAGCAGTACTTC.

V gene TRBV15 combines with J gene TRBJ2-7, with 8 bases fitting TRBD2. This CDR3 is built from 15 residues. The V gene end was trimmed by 3 bases and the J gene end by 2 bases; junction bases not matched to a gene: 6. CDR1 and CDR2 from the germline V gene are LNHNV and YYDKDF (reference sequence). The chain's CDR3 is CATSSQTSGTYEQYF. The CDR3 region has the DNA TGTGCCACCAGCAGTCAAACTAGCGGTACCTACGAGCAGTACTTC.

The chain carries TRBV11-2 and TRBJ2-7, with D possibly matching TRBD2 (5 bases). The CDR3 is 15 amino acids. Germline lookup yields CDR1 SGHAT and CDR2 FQNNGV. The V end lost 5 bases, the J end lost 4 bases, and 18 bases lay between the germline ends. CDR3 nucleotides: TGTGCCAGCAGCCCGGACTCCTCGGACTTTTACGAGCAGTACTTC. It translates to CASSPDSSDFYEQYF.

The chain uses TRBV4-2 and TRBJ2-5, with a tentative D call TRBD2 (6 bases). Germline CDR1 and CDR2: LGHNA and YNFKEQ. The V and J ends lost 0 bases and 0 bases respectively, with 14 bases between them. The CDR3 runs 17 residues. The CDR3 DNA sequence: TGTGCCAGCAGCCAAGACTGGATAGGAGGGAACCAAGAGACCCAGTACTTC. It yields the protein CASSQDWIGGNQETQYF.

The genes are TRBV6-6 and TRBJ2-1; possibly TRBD2 for D (5 bases). Looked up from germline, CDR1 is MNHNY and CDR2 is SVGAGI (reference sequence). This CDR3 has 15 amino acids. V shed 1 base and J shed 4 bases, with 11 bases lying between them. CDR3 protein: CASSYLERTYNEQFF. CDR3 nucleotide sequence: TGTGCCAGCAGTTACTTGGAGCGGACTTACAATGAGCAGTTCTTC.

V gene TRBV6-1 combines with J gene TRBJ2-2; TRBD1 matches 7 bases. CDR3 length equals 14 residues. Germline V lookup: CDR1 MNHNS, CDR2 SASEGT. V was pared by 6 bases and J by 2 bases, with 3 bases of the junction left unmatched. CDR3 in DNA: TGTGCCAGCAGAGGACAGGCCAACACCGGGGAGCTGTTTTTT. Amino acids: CASRGQANTGELFF.

In its sample, this clone was seen once. The rearrangement joins TRBV4-3 to TRBJ2-2, with D possibly TRBD2 on 5 matching bases. Trimming removed 4 bases from V and 4 bases from J, with 22 bases in between. Germline CDR1 is LGHNA and CDR2 is YSLEER. This CDR3 has 18 residues. This CDR3 is CASSPRMFVAGPTGELFF. The CDR3 DNA reads as TGCGCCAGCAGCCCACGGATGTTTGTTGCGGGCCCCACCGGGGAGCTGTTTTTT.

The gene calls are TRBV6-5 and TRBJ1-1, with D unclear. This CDR3 spans 13 amino acids. Germline CDR1 and CDR2: MNHEY and SVGAGI. The germline V and J ends were trimmed by 7 bases and 3 bases, with 12 bases remaining between them. CDR3 DNA sequence: TGTGCCAGCACCTCGGCGGGATACACTGAAGCTTTCTTT. It translates to CASTSAGYTEAFF.

The chain joins TRBV6-5 to TRBJ2-1; D is possibly TRBD2 (5 bases). CDR1 and CDR2 (germline): MNHEY, SVGAGI. The CDR3 length is 15 residues. V lost 4 bases to trimming and J lost 6 bases, with 16 bases between them. Written as DNA, the CDR3 is TGTGCCAGCAGTTTAAAGTATCTAGCTAGCAATGAGCAGTTCTTC. This sequence encodes CASSLKYLASNEQFF.

V is TRBV30 and J is TRBJ1-1, with D uncertain. In germline, CDR1 is GTSNPN, CDR2 SVGIG (reference sequence). Trimming removed 4 bases from V and 10 bases from J, with 13 bases in between. The CDR3 runs 11 residues. CDR3 amino acids: CAWNLLAGAFF. CDR3 bases: TGTGCCTGGAATCTGCTGGCAGGAGCTTTCTTT.

The chain employs TRBV6-5 and TRBJ1-2, with D possibly matching TRBD1 (5 bases). The CDR3 is 14 amino acids. Between the trimmed V and J ends, which lost 2 bases and 14 bases, there was a span of 21 bases. The germline gives CDR1 MNHEY, CDR2 SVGAGI. As DNA, the CDR3 is TGTGCCAGCAGTTACGGGGCGGCAGGACCTGACCCGACCTTC. It translates to CASSYGAAGPDPTF.

The chain is built from TRBV10-3 and TRBJ1-6; 8 bases line up with TRBD1. V was clipped by 6 bases and J by 7 bases; unmatched bases: 5. The CDR3 extends over 14 amino acids. The germline CDR1 and CDR2 sequences are ENHRY and SYGVKD. This chain's CDR3 is CAIRSTGENSPLHF. The CDR3 DNA follows: TGTGCCATCAGATCGACAGGGGAGAATTCACCCCTCCACTTT.

The chain is built from TRBV2 and TRBJ2-5; D possibly corresponds to TRBD2 (6 bases). With 0 bases removed from V and 1 base from J, the gap between germline ends came to 15 bases. Germline V gene data show CDR1 as SNHLY and CDR2 as FYNNEI. The CDR3 spans 17 residues. CDR3 DNA: TGTGCCAGCAGTGAAGCGCTTTTCGCGCGGGGCCAAGAGACCCAGTACTTC. It yields the protein CASSEALFARGQETQYF.

The V gene is TRBV28, the J gene TRBJ1-5, with TRBD1 matching over 7 bases. CDR3 size: 16 residues. CDR1 is MDHEN and CDR2 is SYDVKM in the germline V gene. V dropped 5 bases and J dropped 0; count of bases not matched to a gene: 7. The CDR3 DNA reads TGTGCCAGCAGTCCGGGACAGACCTATAGCAATCAGCCCCAGCATTTT. It yields the protein CASSPGQTYSNQPQHF.